This entry lists 30 T cell receptor beta chains sequenced from one sample in a study of tumor-infiltrating lymphocytes in primary liver carcinoma. Starting material of roughly 0.45 ug total RNA yielded TCR beta cDNA via a constant-region primer. A slightly modified ARM-PCR protocol with three nested multiplex PCR rounds produced these TCR beta libraries. Researchers ran the first two PCR rounds for roughly 11 cycles each with TRBV1-TRBV30 forward primers and a C-beta reverse primer. A single record per CDR3 protein comes from TCRdb applying MiXCR to the multiplex PCR reads. The sample holds approximately 330,000 distinct CDR3 sequences, about two thirds seen once. Germline DNA was also extracted, with blood RNA taken from unsorted whole blood. The sequencing sample was made of peripheral blood. The receptor set was obtained from a man between 40 and 49 years old with primary liver carcinoma and hepatitis B virus infection.

Concerning this clonotype: A single base separates this from a much larger clone, so it may be a read error. The chain recombines TRBV29-1 with TRBJ1-2; D remains unclear. The CDR3 totals 12 residues. CDR1 is SQVTM, CDR2 ANQGSEA, per germline. CDR3 residues: CTVTGVNYGYTF. The CDR3, as DNA: TGCACCGTCACCGGGGTAAACTATGGCTACACCTTC.

Comment on this clonotype: It is likely a read error, because the conserved phenylalanine at the end of the CDR3 is missing. The chain has TRBV10-2 and TRBJ2-2; D possibly corresponds to TRBD2 (6 bases). The CDR3 has 16 residues. From germline, CDR1 is WSHSY and CDR2 SAAADI. Trimming stripped 6 bases from V and 4 bases from J, with 18 bases between. CDR3 in amino acids: CASRWSGRMSTGELFL. For the CDR3, the DNA is TGCGCCAGCAGATGGTCCGGGAGAATGAGCACCGGGGAGCTGTTTCTT.

To note about this clonotype: This sequence may be a read error, since a much larger clone differs from it by one base. The chain combines TRBV6-2 or TRBV6-3 with TRBJ2-5; 12 bases match TRBD2. The length of the CDR3 is 17 residues. Germline V gene sequence: CDR1 MNHEY, CDR2 SVGEGT. Losses at the gene ends were 5 bases for V and 5 bases for J; bases not matched to a gene: 12. CDR3 in DNA: TGTGCCAGCAGTCCCGGGACTAGCGGGTCCATCGTGGAGACCCAGTACTTC. It yields the protein CASSPGTSGSIVETQYF.

As to this clonotype: Just one base apart from a much larger clone, this may be a read error. The CDR3 loop is CASSYDGAFGNQPQHF. DNA for the CDR3: TGTGCCAGCAGTTACGATGGGGCCTTCGGCAATCAGCCCCAGCATTTT. V gene TRBV6-2 or TRBV6-3 combines with J gene TRBJ1-5, with D maybe TRBD1 (5 bases). This CDR3 has 16 amino acids. V lost 2 bases and J 2 bases, leaving 13 bases between the germline ends. Germline values: CDR1 MNHEY, CDR2 SVGEGT.

With respect to this clonotype: A clone one base away is much larger, so this may be a read error. The CDR3 ends on some other residue instead of the conserved phenylalanine or tryptophan, so this is likely a read error. This CDR3 reads CASSLVSWADTQYY. CDR3 DNA sequence: TGTGCCAGCAGCTTAGTTAGCTGGGCGGATACGCAGTATTAT. The chain has TRBV11-2 and TRBJ2-3; no clear D. The CDR3 length is 14 residues. Trimming stripped 1 base from V and 6 bases from J, with 11 bases between. CDR1 and CDR2 (germline): SGHAT, FQNNGV.

Turning to this clonotype: The junction differs from germline at one of its ends, possibly a read error. The rearrangement links TRBV11-3 to TRBJ2-3; 10 nucleotides match TRBD1. The CDR3 covers 14 residues. The germline V gene encodes CDR1 SGHNT and CDR2 YENEEA. The CDR3 DNA follows: TGTGCCTGCAGCATCGGACAGGGGGCAGATACGCAGTATTTT. Protein product: CACSIGQGADTQYF.

This clonotype was observed a handful of times. This may be a read error, as it is one base from a much larger clone. The chain uses TRBV5-4 and TRBJ2-1; D gene uncertain. This CDR3 comprises 13 residues. Trimming stripped 1 base from V and 7 bases from J, with 9 bases between. Germline V lookup: CDR1 SGHNT, CDR2 YYREEE (reference sequence). The CDR3 bases are TGTGCCAGCAGCTTGAGGTCGCGGAATGAGCAGTTCTTC. Protein: CASSLRSRNEQFF.

The chain is built from TRBV4-2 and TRBJ2-1; 8 positions agree with TRBD2. The V gene end was trimmed by 3 bases and the J gene end by 10 bases; junction bases not matched to a gene: 14. Germline CDR1 LGHNA, CDR2 YNFKEQ. CDR3 size: 16 residues. The CDR3 reads CASSHGSQNVAGEQFF. The CDR3 DNA follows: TGTGCCAGCAGCCACGGATCGCAAAATGTAGCGGGAGAGCAGTTCTTC.

On this clonotype itself: An end of the junction does not agree with germline; a read error may underlie this. The chain uses TRBV11-1 and TRBJ1-1; D is perhaps TRBD1 (5 bases). The CDR3 totals 15 residues. Per germline, CDR1 SGHAT and CDR2 FQDESV (reference sequence). DNA of the CDR3: TGTGCCTGCAGCAAAGACGGGGGTTTGGACACTGAAGCTTTCTTT. It yields the protein CACSKDGGLDTEAFF. Filled out from reference TRBV11-1 and TRBJ1-1, the complete variable domain reads EAEVAQSPRYKITEKSQAVAFWCDPISGHATLYWYRQILGQGPELLVQFQDESVVDDSQLPKDRFSAERLKGVDSTLKIQPAELGDSAMYLCACSKDGGLDTEAFFGQGTRLTVV.

Worth noting for this clonotype: Lacking the conserved final phenylalanine or tryptophan, this CDR3 likely reflects a read error. This chain links TRBV13 with TRBJ2-7; 14 bases are shared with TRBD2. The germline CDR1 and CDR2 sequences are PRHDT and FYEKMQ (reference sequence). V trimming: 5 bases; J trimming: 4 bases; junction bases outside the gene matches: 4. The CDR3 has 15 residues. The CDR3 loop is CASSGGLAGAYEQYS. CDR3 nucleotide sequence: TGTGCCAGCAGCGGGGGACTAGCGGGGGCTTACGAGCAGTACTCC.

In the case of this clonotype: This may come from a read error, since a much larger clone is one base off. The chain employs TRBV5-4 and TRBJ2-7; D unresolved. The CDR3 extends over 13 amino acids. Germline values: CDR1 SGHNT, CDR2 YYREEE (reference sequence). CDR3 protein: CASSLAQSYVQYF. CDR3 coding DNA: TGTGCCAGCAGCTTGGCGCAGTCCTACGTGCAGTACTTC.

This clonotype was seen repeatedly, ten times or more. The V call is TRBV12-3 or TRBV12-4, the J call TRBJ2-1, with 16 bases matching TRBD2. The CDR3 length is 17 residues. J was trimmed by 7 bases and V by 4 bases; bases with no gene match: 7. The CDR3: CASSWGLAGGFGNEQFF. The CDR3 DNA reads TGTGCCAGCAGTTGGGGACTAGCGGGAGGGTTCGGGAATGAGCAGTTCTTC.

On this clonotype itself: The junction and the germline gene differ at one end; a read error may be behind it. CDR3 bases: TGCGCCAGCAGCTCGACAGGGGTGAACAATGAAGCTTTCTTT. Protein sequence: CASSSTGVNNEAFF. This chain uses TRBV5-1 with TRBJ1-1; TRBD1 aligns across 8 bases. Germline assignment: CDR1 SGHRS and CDR2 YFSETQ. The CDR3 contains 14 residues.

This clonotype was picked up a small number of times. The V call is TRBV6-6, the J call TRBJ1-1; the D is unclear. The V gene lost 2 bases and the J gene lost 8 bases, with 15 bases spanning the gap. CDR1 and CDR2 (germline): MNHNY, SVGAGI (reference sequence). This CDR3 spans 14 amino acids. CDR3 protein: CASSYILASSEAFF. The CDR3 coding sequence is TGTGCCAGCAGTTACATTCTCGCCAGCTCCGAAGCTTTCTTT.

Concerning this clonotype: Sequence at one end of the junction differs from germline and may be a read error. This CDR3 reads CASSILGQRYEQYF. The CDR3 region has the DNA TGTGCCAGCAGCATCTTGGGACAGCGGTACGAGCAGTATTTC. The V call is TRBV11-2, the J call TRBJ2-7, with 7 nucleotides matching TRBD1. The CDR3 is 14 amino acids. Germline CDR1 reads SGHAT; CDR2 reads FQNNGV. The whole variable domain, remainder taken from reference TRBV11-2 and TRBJ2-7, is EAGVAQSPRYKIIEKRQSVAFWCNPISGHATLYWYQQILGQGPKLLIQFQNNGVVDDSQLPKDRFSAERLKGVDSTLKIQPAKLEDSAVYLCASSILGQRYEQYFGPGTRLTVT.

About this clonotype itself: A read error may be the cause here, since a much bigger clone is one base away. Without the conserved terminal phenylalanine or tryptophan, this CDR3 likely stems from a read error. V usage is TRBV29-1 and J usage is TRBJ2-7, with D perhaps matching TRBD2 (5 bases). Trimming left V 6 bases short and J 6 bases short, with 21 bases between. This CDR3 region has 14 residues. CDR1 is SQVTM, CDR2 ANQGSEA, per germline. Here the CDR3 reads CSVSSGTRSGEQYL. The CDR3 nucleotides are TGCAGCGTGAGTTCGGGAACTCGGAGCGGCGAGCAGTACTTG.

Notes on this clonotype: The germline gene is not matched at one end of the junction; a read error may be the cause. The chain carries TRBV10-3 and TRBJ1-3; weak D call: TRBD1 (5 bases). CDR1 is ENHRY, CDR2 SYGVKD, per germline. This CDR3 region has 14 residues. The CDR3 loop is CDISEGYSGDTIYF. CDR3 in DNA: TGTGACATCAGTGAGGGGTACTCTGGAGACACCATATATTTT.

The chain uses TRBV12-3 or TRBV12-4 and TRBJ1-5; D is uncertain. The CDR3 is 11 amino acids. V gave up 3 bases and J gave up 6 bases, with 3 bases separating them. The CDR3 bases are TGTGCCAGCAGTTTTGGTCAGCCCCAGCATTTT. The encoded protein is CASSFGQPQHF.

With respect to this clonotype: No conserved phenylalanine or tryptophan ends this CDR3, so it is likely a read error. The chain carries TRBV11-2 and TRBJ2-7; D is uncertain. Germline CDR1 and CDR2: SGHAT and FQNNGV. The CDR3 has 14 residues. As DNA, the CDR3 is TGTGCCAGCAGCTTAAGGGCTACCTCCTATGAGCAGTACATC. This sequence encodes CASSLRATSYEQYI.

In regard to this clonotype: A much larger clone lies a single base off, so this may be a read error. This is likely a read error, given that the CDR3 carries no conserved phenylalanine or tryptophan at its end. This chain uses TRBV29-1 with TRBJ1-2; 8 nucleotides agree with TRBD1. Germline assignment: CDR1 SQVTM and CDR2 ANQGSEA. Losses at the gene ends were 2 bases for V and 5 bases for J; bases not matched to a gene: 10. The CDR3 length is 15 residues. Written as DNA, the CDR3 is TGCAGCGTTGAATCCCAGGGGGCAGTCGGTTATGGCTACACCGTC. It encodes CSVESQGAVGYGYTV.

This clonotype came up many times. The V and J genes are TRBV10-2 and TRBJ1-1; 9 bases line up with TRBD1. Germline V gene lookup returns CDR1 WSHSY and CDR2 SAAADI. Trimming removed 7 bases from V and 1 base from J; junction bases left unmatched: 4. The CDR3 consists of 14 residues. The CDR3 region has the DNA TGCGCCAGCACAGCGGGACAGGGGAACACTGAAGCTTTCTTT. Its translation is CASTAGQGNTEAFF.

A note on this clonotype: One end of the junction is discordant with germline, which a read error may explain. The chain couples TRBV28 to TRBJ2-7; a weak D match, TRBD1 (6 bases). The CDR3 has 16 residues. Germline loops: CDR1 MDHEN, CDR2 SYDVKM. Here the CDR3 reads CASSLPRTGINYEQHF. For the CDR3, the DNA is TGTGCCAGCAGTTTGCCCCGAACAGGGATAAACTACGAGCAGCACTTC.

For this clonotype: A clone one base away is much larger, so this may be a read error. The chain recombines TRBV12-3 or TRBV12-4 with TRBJ2-1; D gene ambiguous. V lost 3 bases and J 3 bases, leaving 6 bases between the germline ends. The CDR3 is 13 residues long. The DNA for the CDR3 is TGTGCCAGCAGTTTGTACCACTACAATGAGCAGTTCTTC. It codes for CASSLYHYNEQFF.

This clonotype was recorded at least ten times. The chain employs TRBV12-3 or TRBV12-4 and TRBJ2-3; 13 bases match TRBD2. The CDR3 consists of 16 residues. Trimming took 5 bases from V and 4 from J; bases not matched to a gene: 6. The CDR3 DNA is TGTGCCAGCAGTCTATCCGGGACTAGCGGGGCAGATACGCAGTATTTT. It yields the protein CASSLSGTSGADTQYF.

This clonotype turned up a few times. This chain connects TRBV2 to TRBJ1-5; the D is unclear. The germline gives CDR1 SNHLY, CDR2 FYNNEI. This CDR3 is 14 amino acids long. V was cut by 6 bases and J by 7 bases, with 16 bases left in between. Here the CDR3 DNA reads TGTGCCAGCAGCAGTCGGAGTCTGGACCAGCCCCAGCATTTT. It is translated as CASSSRSLDQPQHF.

Regarding this clonotype: Germline is not matched at one junction end, which may reflect a read error. V is TRBV11-3 and J is TRBJ2-7; D ambiguous. Germline loops: CDR1 SGHNT, CDR2 YENEEA. The CDR3 totals 15 residues. The DNA of the CDR3 is TGTGCCATCAGCTTAGGAGCTACAGACTCCTACGAGCAGTACTTC. This translates into CAISLGATDSYEQYF.

This clonotype was recorded a few times. In DNA, the CDR3 is TGTGCCATCAGTGAGGAGGATTCACCCCTCCACTTT. Amino acids: CAISEEDSPLHF. The chain links TRBV10-3 to TRBJ1-6; D is unresolved. The CDR3 has 12 amino acids. In germline, CDR1 is ENHRY, CDR2 SYGVKD. V lost 2 bases, J lost 8 bases, and 4 bases lay in between.

A word on this clonotype: Being one base from a much bigger clone, this may be a read error. The chain uses TRBV4-1 and TRBJ2-1; 10 bases map to TRBD2. This CDR3 is built from 15 residues. Germline V gene lookup returns CDR1 MGHRA and CDR2 YSYEKL. The CDR3 sequence is CASNLAGGSYYEQFF. The CDR3 region has the DNA TGCGCCAGCAACTTAGCGGGAGGATCCTACTATGAGCAGTTCTTC.

Worth noting for this clonotype: One end of the junction does not line up with germline, which may come from a read error. The J gene is TRBJ2-5, the V gene TRBV5-4; the match to TRBD1 covers 8 bases. The CDR3 is 14 residues long. The germline CDR1 and CDR2 sequences are SGHNT and YYREEE (reference sequence). CDR3 in DNA: TGTGCCGGCAGCCGGACAGGGACCCAAGAGACCCAGTACTTC. It is translated as CAGSRTGTQETQYF.

To note about this clonotype: One end of the junction varies from germline; a read error may be responsible. This rearrangement joins TRBV6-1 to TRBJ2-6; D is perhaps TRBD1 (5 bases). The germline V gene encodes CDR1 MNHNS and CDR2 SASEGT. CDR3 length: 15 amino acids. In nucleotides, the CDR3 is TGTGCCAACAGTAACAGGAGCTTTGGGGCCAACGTCCTGACTTTC. Translating gives CANSNRSFGANVLTF.